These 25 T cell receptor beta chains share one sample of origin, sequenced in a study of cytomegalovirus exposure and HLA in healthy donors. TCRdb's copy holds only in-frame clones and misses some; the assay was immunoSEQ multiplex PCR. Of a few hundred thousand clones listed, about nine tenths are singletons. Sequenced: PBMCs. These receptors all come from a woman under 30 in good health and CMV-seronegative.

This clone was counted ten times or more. The CDR3 sequence is CASSRSGETQYF. In DNA, the CDR3 is TGTGCCTCTAGCCGGAGTGGAGAGACCCAGTACTTC. The chain has TRBV19 and TRBJ2-5, with TRBD2 as a possible D gene (5 bases). V lost 11 bases to trimming and J lost 4 bases, with 14 bases between them. CDR3 length: 12 amino acids. Germline V lookup: CDR1 LNHDA, CDR2 SQIVND (reference sequence).

The CDR3 DNA reads as TGTGCCAGCAGCCGGGGACAGGTAAAGGGGGAGACCCAGTACTTC. Translating it yields CASSRGQVKGETQYF. The V and J genes are TRBV5-6 and TRBJ2-5; 8 bases fit TRBD1. The CDR3 covers 15 residues. The germline CDR1 and CDR2 sequences are SGHDT and YYEEEE. After removal of 4 bases from V and 5 bases from J, the junction contained 10 bases not matched to a gene.

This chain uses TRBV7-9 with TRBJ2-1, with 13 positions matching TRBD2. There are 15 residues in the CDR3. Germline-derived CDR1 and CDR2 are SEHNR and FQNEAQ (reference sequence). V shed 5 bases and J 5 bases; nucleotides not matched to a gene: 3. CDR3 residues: CASSQLAGGDNEQFF. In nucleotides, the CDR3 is TGTGCCAGCAGCCAACTAGCGGGAGGGGACAATGAGCAGTTCTTC.

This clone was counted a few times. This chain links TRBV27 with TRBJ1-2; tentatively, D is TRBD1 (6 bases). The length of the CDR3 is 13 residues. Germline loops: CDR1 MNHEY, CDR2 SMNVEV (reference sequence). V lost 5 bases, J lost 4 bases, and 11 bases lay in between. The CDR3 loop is CASSRDTAYGYTF. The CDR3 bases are TGTGCCAGCAGTCGGGACACCGCCTATGGCTACACCTTC.

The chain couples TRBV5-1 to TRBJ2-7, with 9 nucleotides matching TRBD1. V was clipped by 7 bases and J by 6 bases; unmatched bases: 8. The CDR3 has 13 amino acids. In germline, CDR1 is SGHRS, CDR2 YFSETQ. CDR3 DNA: TGCGCCAGCTCCACCAGGACAGGGGTCGAGCAGTACTTC. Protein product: CASSTRTGVEQYF.

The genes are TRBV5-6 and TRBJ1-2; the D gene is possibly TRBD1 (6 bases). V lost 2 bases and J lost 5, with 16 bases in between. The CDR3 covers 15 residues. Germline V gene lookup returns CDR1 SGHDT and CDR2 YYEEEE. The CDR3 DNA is TGTGCCAGCAGCTTTGCGACAGGTATTTTATATGGCTACACCTTC. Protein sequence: CASSFATGILYGYTF. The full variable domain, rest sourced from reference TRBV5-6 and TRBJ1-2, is DAGVTQSPTHLIKTRGQQVTLRCSPKSGHDTVSWYQQALGQGPQFIFQYYEEEERQRGNFPDRFSGHQFPNYSSELNVNALLLGDSALYLCASSFATGILYGYTFGSGTRLTVV.

CDR3 in DNA: TGCGCCAGCAGCCAAGAGCGGGGACGGGGCTACACCTTC. Protein product: CASSQERGRGYTF. The rearrangement uses TRBV4-3 and TRBJ1-2, with a possible D match to TRBD1 (5 bases). CDR3 length: 13 residues. The germline gives CDR1 LGHNA, CDR2 YSLEER. Between the trimmed V and J ends, which lost 0 bases and 8 bases, there was a span of 10 bases.

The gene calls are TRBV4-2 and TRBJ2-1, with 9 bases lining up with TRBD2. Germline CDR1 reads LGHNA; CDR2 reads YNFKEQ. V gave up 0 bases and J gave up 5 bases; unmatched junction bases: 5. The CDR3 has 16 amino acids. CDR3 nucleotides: TGTGCCAGCAGCCAAGACGGGAGCGGGAGGAACAATGAGCAGTTCTTC. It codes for CASSQDGSGRNNEQFF.

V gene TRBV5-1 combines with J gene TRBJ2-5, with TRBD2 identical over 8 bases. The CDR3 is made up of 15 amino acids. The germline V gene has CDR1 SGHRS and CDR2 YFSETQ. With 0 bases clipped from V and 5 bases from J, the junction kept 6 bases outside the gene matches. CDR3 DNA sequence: TGCGCCAGCAGCTTGGACGGGAGGGCCATGGAGACCCAGTACTTC. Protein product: CASSLDGRAMETQYF.

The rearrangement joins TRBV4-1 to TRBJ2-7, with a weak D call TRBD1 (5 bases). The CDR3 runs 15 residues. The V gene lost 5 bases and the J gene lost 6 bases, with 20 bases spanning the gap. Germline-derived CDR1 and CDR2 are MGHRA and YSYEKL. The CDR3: CASSRGERTGSEQYF. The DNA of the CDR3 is TGCGCCAGCAGCAGGGGCGAAAGGACGGGCTCCGAGCAGTACTTC.

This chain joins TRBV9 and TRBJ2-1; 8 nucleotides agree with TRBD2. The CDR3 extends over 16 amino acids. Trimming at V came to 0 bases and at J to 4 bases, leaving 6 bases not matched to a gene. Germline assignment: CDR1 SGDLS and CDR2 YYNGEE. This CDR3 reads CASSVGDGRAYNEQFF. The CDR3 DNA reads TGTGCCAGCAGCGTAGGGGACGGGAGGGCATACAATGAGCAGTTCTTC. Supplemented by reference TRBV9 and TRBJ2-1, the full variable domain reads DSGVTQTPKHLITATGQRVTLRCSPRSGDLSVYWYQQSLDQGLQFLIQYYNGEERAKGNILERFSAQQFPDLHSELNLSSLELGDSALYFCASSVGDGRAYNEQFFGPGTRLTVL.

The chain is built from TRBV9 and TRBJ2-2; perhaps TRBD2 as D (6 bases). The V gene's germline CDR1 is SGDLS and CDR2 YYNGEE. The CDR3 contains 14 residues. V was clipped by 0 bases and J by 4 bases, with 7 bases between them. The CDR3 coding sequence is TGTGCCAGCAGCGTAGTGGGGGGCACCGGGGAGCTGTTTTTT. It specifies CASSVVGGTGELFF.

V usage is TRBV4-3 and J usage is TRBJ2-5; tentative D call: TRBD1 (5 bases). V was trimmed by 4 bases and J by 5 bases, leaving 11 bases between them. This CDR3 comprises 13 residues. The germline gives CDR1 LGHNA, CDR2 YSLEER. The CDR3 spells CASSPGPGETQYF. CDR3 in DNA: TGCGCCAGCAGCCCCGGCCCAGGGGAGACCCAGTACTTC.

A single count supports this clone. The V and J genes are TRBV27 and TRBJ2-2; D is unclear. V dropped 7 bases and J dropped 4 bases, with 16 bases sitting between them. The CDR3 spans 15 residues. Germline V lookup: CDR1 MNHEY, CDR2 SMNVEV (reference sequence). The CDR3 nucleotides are TGTGCCAGCATACAGTTATTCGGCAGCACCGGGGAGCTGTTTTTT. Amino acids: CASIQLFGSTGELFF.

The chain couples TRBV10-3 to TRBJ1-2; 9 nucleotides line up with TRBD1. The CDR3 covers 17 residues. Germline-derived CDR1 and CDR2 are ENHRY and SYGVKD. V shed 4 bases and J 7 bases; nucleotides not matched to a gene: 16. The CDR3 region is CAISAHAPGQGMGGYTF. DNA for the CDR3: TGTGCCATCAGTGCCCACGCTCCGGGACAGGGAATGGGTGGCTACACCTTC.

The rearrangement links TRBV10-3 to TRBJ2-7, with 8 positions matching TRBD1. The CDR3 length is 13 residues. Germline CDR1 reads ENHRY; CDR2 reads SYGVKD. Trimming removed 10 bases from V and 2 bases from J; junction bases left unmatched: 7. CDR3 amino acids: CASGDRITYEQYF. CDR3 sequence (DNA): TGTGCCAGCGGGGACAGGATCACCTACGAGCAGTACTTC.

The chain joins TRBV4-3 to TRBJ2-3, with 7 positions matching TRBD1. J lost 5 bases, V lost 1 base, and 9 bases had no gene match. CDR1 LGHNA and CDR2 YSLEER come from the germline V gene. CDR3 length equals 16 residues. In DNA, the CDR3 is TGCGCCAGCAGCCAAGGATGGAGCCAGGGGGAAGATACGCAGTATTTT. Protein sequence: CASSQGWSQGEDTQYF.

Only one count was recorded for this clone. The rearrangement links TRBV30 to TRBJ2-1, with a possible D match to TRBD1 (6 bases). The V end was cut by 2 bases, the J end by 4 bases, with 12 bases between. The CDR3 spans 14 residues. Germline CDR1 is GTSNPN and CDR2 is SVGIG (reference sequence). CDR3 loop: CAWSSTDRYNEQFF. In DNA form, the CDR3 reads TGTGCCTGGAGTTCGACAGACAGGTACAATGAGCAGTTCTTC.

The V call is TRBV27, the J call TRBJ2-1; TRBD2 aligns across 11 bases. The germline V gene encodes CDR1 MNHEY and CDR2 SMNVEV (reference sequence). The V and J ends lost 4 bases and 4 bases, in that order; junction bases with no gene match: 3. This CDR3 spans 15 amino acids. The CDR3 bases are TGTGCCAGCAGTTACGGACTAGCGGGTTACAATGAGCAGTTCTTC. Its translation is CASSYGLAGYNEQFF.

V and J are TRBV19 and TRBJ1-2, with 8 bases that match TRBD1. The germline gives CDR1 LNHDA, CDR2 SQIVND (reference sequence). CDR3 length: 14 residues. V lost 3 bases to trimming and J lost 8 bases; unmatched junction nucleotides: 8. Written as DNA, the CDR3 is TGTGCCAGTAGTATGAATCGAGGACAGGGAGGCTACACCTTC. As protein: CASSMNRGQGGYTF.

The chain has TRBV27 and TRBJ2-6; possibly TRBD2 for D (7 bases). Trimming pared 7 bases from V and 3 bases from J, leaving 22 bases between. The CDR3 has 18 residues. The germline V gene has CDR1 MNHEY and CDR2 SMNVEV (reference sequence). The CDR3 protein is CASTGGPGAVSGANVLTF. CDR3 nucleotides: TGTGCCAGCACCGGGGGGCCAGGTGCTGTGAGTGGGGCCAACGTCCTGACTTTC.

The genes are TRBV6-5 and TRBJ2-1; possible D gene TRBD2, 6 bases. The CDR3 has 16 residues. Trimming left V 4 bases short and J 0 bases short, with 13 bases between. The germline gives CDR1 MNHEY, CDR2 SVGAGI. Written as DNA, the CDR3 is TGTGCCAGCAGTTCGGGACTCCTCAGCTCCTACAATGAGCAGTTCTTC. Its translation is CASSSGLLSSYNEQFF.

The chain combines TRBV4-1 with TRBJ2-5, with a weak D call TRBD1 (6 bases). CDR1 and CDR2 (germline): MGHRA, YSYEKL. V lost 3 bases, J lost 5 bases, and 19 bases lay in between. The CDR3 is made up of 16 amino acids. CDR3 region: CASSQGADPTVETQYF. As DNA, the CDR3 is TGCGCCAGCAGCCAGGGGGCCGACCCGACTGTGGAGACCCAGTACTTC.

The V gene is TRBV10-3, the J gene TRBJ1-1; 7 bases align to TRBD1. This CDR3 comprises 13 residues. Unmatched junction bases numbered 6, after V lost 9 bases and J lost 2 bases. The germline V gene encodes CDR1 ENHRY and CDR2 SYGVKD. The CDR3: CAMATGDNTEAFF. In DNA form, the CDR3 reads TGTGCCATGGCTACAGGGGACAACACTGAAGCTTTCTTT.

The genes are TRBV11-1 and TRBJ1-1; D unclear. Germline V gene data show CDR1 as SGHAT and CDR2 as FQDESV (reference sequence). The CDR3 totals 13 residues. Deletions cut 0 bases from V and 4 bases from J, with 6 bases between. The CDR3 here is CASSLAVITEAFF. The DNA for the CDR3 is TGTGCCAGCAGCTTAGCTGTAATCACTGAAGCTTTCTTT. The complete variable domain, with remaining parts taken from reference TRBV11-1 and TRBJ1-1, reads EAEVAQSPRYKITEKSQAVAFWCDPISGHATLYWYRQILGQGPELLVQFQDESVVDDSQLPKDRFSAERLKGVDSTLKIQPAELGDSAMYLCASSLAVITEAFFGQGTRLTVV.